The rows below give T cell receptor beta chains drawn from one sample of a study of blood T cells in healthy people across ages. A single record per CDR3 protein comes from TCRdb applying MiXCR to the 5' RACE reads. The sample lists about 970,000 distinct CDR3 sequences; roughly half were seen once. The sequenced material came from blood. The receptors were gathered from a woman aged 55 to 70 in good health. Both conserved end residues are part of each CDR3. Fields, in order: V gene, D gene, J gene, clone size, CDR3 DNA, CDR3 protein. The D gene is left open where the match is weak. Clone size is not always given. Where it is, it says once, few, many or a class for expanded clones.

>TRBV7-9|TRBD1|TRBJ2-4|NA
TGTGCCAGCAGCTCACACCGGGACAGGGTCGGGGGTTCCCGTACCGACATTCAGTACTTC
CASSSHRDRVGGSRTDIQYF
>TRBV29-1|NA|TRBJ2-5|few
TGCAGCGTTGATGGGGACAAAAACCAAGAGACCCAGTACTTC
CSVDGDKNQETQYF
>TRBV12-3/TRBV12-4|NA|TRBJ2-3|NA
TGTGCCAGCAGTAGGGGGGTAACCACAGATATGCAGTATTTT
CASSRGVTTDMQYF
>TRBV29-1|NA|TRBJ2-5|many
TGCAGCGTCGAGCCAGAAGAGACCCAGTACTTC
CSVEPEETQYF
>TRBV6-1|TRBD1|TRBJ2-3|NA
TGTGCCAGCAGCCGGGACAGTACGCAGTATTTT
CASSRDSTQYF
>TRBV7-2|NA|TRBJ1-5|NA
TGTGCCAGCAGCTTACGGATTAGCAATCAGCCCCAGCATTTT
CASSLRISNQPQHF
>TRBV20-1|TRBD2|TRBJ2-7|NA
TGCAGTGCTGGTGGACTAGCGGGAGGGCCTTCCTACGAGCAGTACTTC
CSAGGLAGGPSYEQYF
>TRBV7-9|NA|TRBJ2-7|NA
TGTGCCAGCAGCGCGCTCGCCTACGAGCAGTACTTC
CASSALAYEQYF
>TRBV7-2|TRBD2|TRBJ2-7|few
TGTGCCAGCAGCCCGACTAGCGGGAGGGCCTCCTACGAGCAGTACTTC
CASSPTSGRASYEQYF
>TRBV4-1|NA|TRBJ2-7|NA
TGCGCCAGCAGCCAAGACAGGCCTCCCTACGAGCAGTACTTC
CASSQDRPPYEQYF
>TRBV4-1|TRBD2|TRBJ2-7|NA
TGCGCCAGCAGAGGACTAGCGGGTAGCTCCTACGAGCAGTACTTC
CASRGLAGSSYEQYF
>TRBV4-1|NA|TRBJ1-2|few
TGCGCCAGCAGCCAGCCGACGAGGGGAGGTGGCTATGGCTACACCTTC
CASSQPTRGGGYGYTF
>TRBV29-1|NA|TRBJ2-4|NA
TGCAGCGTTGTAGCAGGTTACGAAAACATTCAGTACTTC
CSVVAGYENIQYF
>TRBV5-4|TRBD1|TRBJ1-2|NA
TGTGCCAGCAGCTGGACAGGGACTAACTATGGCTACACCTTC
CASSWTGTNYGYTF
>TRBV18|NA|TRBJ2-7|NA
TGTGCCAGCTCACCTTTTGCGGGACAACAAAACTACGAGCAGTACTTC
CASSPFAGQQNYEQYF
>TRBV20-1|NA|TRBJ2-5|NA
TGCAGTGCTAGAGCTGGGGGCGGGATTCTACGGGAGCAGTACTTC
CSARAGGGILREQYF
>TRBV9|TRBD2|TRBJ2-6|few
TGTGCCAGCAGCACGGGGGGACTGTCTGGGGCCAACGTCCTGACTTTC
CASSTGGLSGANVLTF
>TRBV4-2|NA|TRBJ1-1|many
TGTGCCAGCAGCAGGGGGGGACGGGGGACTGAAGCTTTCTTT
CASSRGGRGTEAFF
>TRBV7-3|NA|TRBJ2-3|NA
TGTGCCAGCAGCCCCCTGCCGAGCGGGTCCAGCGGAGATACGCAGTATTTT
CASSPLPSGSSGDTQYF
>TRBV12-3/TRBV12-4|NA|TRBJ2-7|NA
TGTGCCAGCAGTTTAGCGCTGATAGCTGGAGACGAGCAGTACTTC
CASSLALIAGDEQYF
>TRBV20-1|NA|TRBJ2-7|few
TGCAGTGCCGCGCCCATACGCCACTACGAGCAGTACTTC
CSAAPIRHYEQYF
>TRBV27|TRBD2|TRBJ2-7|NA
TGTGCCAGCAGACGTGGACTAGCGCTCTCCTACGAGCAGTACTTC
CASRRGLALSYEQYF
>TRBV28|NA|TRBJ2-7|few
TGTGCCAGCAGTCTTCCGGGCCCTAGCTACGAGCAGTACTTC
CASSLPGPSYEQYF
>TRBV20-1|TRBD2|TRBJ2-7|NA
TGCAGTGCTAGAGATCTTAGCGGGAGTGGGTACGAGCAGTACTTC
CSARDLSGSGYEQYF
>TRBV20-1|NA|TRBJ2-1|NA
TGCAGTGCTAAGCCCCGCAAGCGGAGCTCCTACAATGAGCAGTTCTTC
CSAKPRKRSSYNEQFF
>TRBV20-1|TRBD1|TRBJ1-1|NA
TGCAGTGCTAGGACAGGGGGAGCGAACACTGAAGCTTTCTTT
CSARTGGANTEAFF
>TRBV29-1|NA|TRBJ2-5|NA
TGCAGCGTTGAACTGGGGGAGAAACAAGAGACCCAGTACTTC
CSVELGEKQETQYF
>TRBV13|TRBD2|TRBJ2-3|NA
TGTGCCAGCAGCCCCGGGACTAGGGGCCCAGATACGCAGTATTTT
CASSPGTRGPDTQYF
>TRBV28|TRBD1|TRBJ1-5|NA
TGTGCCAGCAGTTACGGGACAGGCGAGCAGCCCCAGCATTTT
CASSYGTGEQPQHF
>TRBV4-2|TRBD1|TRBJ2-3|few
TGTGCCAGCAGCCTCGGGGGACAGGGGAGCACAGATACGCAGTATTTT
CASSLGGQGSTDTQYF
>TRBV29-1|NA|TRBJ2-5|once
TGCAGCATTGCCCTGGAGACCCAGTACTTC
CSIALETQYF